Listed below are T cell receptor beta chains from one sample, sequenced in a study of cytomegalovirus exposure and HLA in healthy donors. Clones were read by immunoSEQ multiplex PCR, and TCRdb kept only the in-frame ones, dropping some. Here the sample spans approximately 150,000 clones, 82% being singletons. Sequenced material: PBMCs. These receptors were obtained from a male donor in good health and CMV-seronegative. Both conserved end residues are part of each CDR3. D genes are given only for firm matches. Not every row has a clone size; where given, it reads once, few, many or a size class.

v_gene	abundance	d_gene	j_gene	CDR3aa	CDR3nt
TRBV12-5	.	.	TRBJ2-1	CASGLQLPNNEQFF	TGTGCTAGTGGTTTGCAACTTCCAAACAATGAGCAGTTCTTC
TRBV15	once	.	TRBJ1-1	CATSRGGVLNTEAFF	TGTGCCACCAGCAGAGGGGGGGTCCTGAACACTGAAGCTTTCTTT
TRBV6-5	.	TRBD1	TRBJ1-1	CASRADRGPTEAFF	TGTGCCAGCAGAGCCGACAGGGGGCCCACTGAAGCTTTCTTT
TRBV9	.	.	TRBJ1-5	CASSVEGSSNQPQHF	TGTGCCAGCAGCGTAGAGGGGTCGAGCAATCAGCCCCAGCATTTT
TRBV7-6	few	.	TRBJ2-7	CASSLDLFGREGYEQYF	TGTGCCAGCAGCTTAGATTTGTTCGGGCGGGAAGGGTACGAGCAGTACTTC
TRBV5-6	.	.	TRBJ1-6	CASSQDRDSPLHF	TGTGCCAGCAGCCAGGACAGAGATTCACCCCTCCACTTT
TRBV7-9	few	TRBD1	TRBJ1-4	CSSSSSSQGAANEKLFF	TGTTCCAGCAGCTCCTCCTCCCAGGGGGCAGCTAATGAAAAACTGTTTTTT
TRBV11-2	.	TRBD1	TRBJ2-7	CASSVRDRGSYEQYF	TGTGCCAGCAGCGTCCGGGACAGGGGCTCCTACGAGCAGTACTTC
TRBV5-5	.	TRBD1	TRBJ2-5	CASSLSEKTGAETQYF	TGTGCCAGCAGCTTGAGTGAAAAAACAGGGGCAGAGACCCAGTACTTC
TRBV7-2	once	TRBD1	TRBJ1-4	CASSFDRGDNEKLFF	TGTGCCAGCAGCTTCGACAGGGGAGATAATGAAAAACTGTTTTTT
TRBV19	.	TRBD2	TRBJ2-1	CASSLVRGRGGNEQFF	TGTGCCAGTAGCCTCGTTAGGGGCCGCGGGGGTAATGAGCAGTTCTTC
TRBV6-1	.	.	TRBJ2-7	CASSEVSGQGGYEQYF	TGTGCCAGCAGTGAAGTTTCAGGGCAGGGGGGCTACGAGCAGTACTTC
TRBV7-9	.	.	TRBJ2-1	CASTRDNEQFF	TGTGCCAGCACCCGGGACAATGAGCAGTTCTTC
TRBV11-2	.	TRBD1	TRBJ2-5	CASSTGDRVPQETQYF	TGTGCCAGCAGCACCGGGGACAGGGTCCCCCAAGAGACCCAGTACTTC
TRBV4-2	.	TRBD2	TRBJ2-1	CASSPVISGRLDEQFF	TGTGCCAGCAGCCCCGTAATAAGCGGGAGGCTGGATGAGCAGTTCTTC
TRBV4-1	.	TRBD1	TRBJ2-2	CASSPFFSGGEYTGELFF	TGCGCCAGCAGCCCCTTTTTTTCAGGGGGCGAGTACACCGGGGAGCTGTTTTTT
TRBV2	.	TRBD2	TRBJ2-1	CASSVKGLAGAEQFF	TGTGCCAGCAGTGTAAAGGGACTAGCGGGGGCAGAGCAGTTCTTC
TRBV27	once	.	TRBJ1-1	CASSLGGLGTEAFF	TGTGCCAGCAGTTTGGGGGGGCTGGGGACTGAAGCTTTCTTT
TRBV4-2	.	TRBD2	TRBJ2-4	CASSQDSGGAGIQYF	TGTGCCAGCAGCCAAGATAGCGGGGGGGCCGGCATTCAGTACTTC
TRBV7-9	once	TRBD1	TRBJ1-5	CASSLDRGGNQPQHF	TGTGCCAGCAGCCTGGACAGGGGCGGCAATCAGCCCCAGCATTTT
TRBV28	.	.	TRBJ2-7	CASSLSVPDYEQYF	TGTGCCAGCAGTCTTAGCGTGCCAGACTACGAGCAGTACTTC
TRBV5-4	.	TRBD2	TRBJ2-1	CASSWRGSLYNEQFF	TGTGCCAGCAGCTGGCGGGGGAGTCTCTACAATGAGCAGTTCTTC
TRBV9	.	TRBD1	TRBJ2-1	CASSVEPGQGNEQFF	TGTGCCAGCAGCGTAGAGCCGGGACAGGGCAATGAGCAGTTCTTC
TRBV7-9	.	TRBD2	TRBJ2-6	CASSPRGAGANVLTF	TGTGCCAGCAGCCCCCGGGGGGCTGGGGCCAACGTCCTGACTTTC
TRBV11-2	medium-sized	TRBD2	TRBJ2-7	CASSLGKGGYTSYEQYF	TGTGCCAGCAGCCTGGGTAAGGGAGGGTACACTTCCTACGAGCAGTACTTC
TRBV5-6	.	TRBD2	TRBJ2-2	CASSTPYSGRGAGELFF	TGTGCCAGCAGTACGCCGTATAGCGGGAGAGGGGCCGGGGAGCTGTTTTTT
TRBV6-5	.	.	TRBJ1-1	CASSYSRQTNTEAFF	TGTGCCAGCAGTTACTCCCGACAGACGAACACTGAAGCTTTCTTT
TRBV11-2	once	TRBD1	TRBJ1-1	CASSSRTGASTHEAFF	TGTGCCAGCAGCTCCCGGACAGGGGCAAGTACACACGAAGCTTTCTTT
TRBV7-3	.	TRBD1	TRBJ2-1	CASSLTPGGFLEQFF	TGTGCCAGCAGCTTAACTCCAGGGGGCTTTCTGGAGCAGTTCTTC
TRBV18	.	.	TRBJ1-2	CASSPGLNYGYTF	TGTGCCAGCTCACCAGGGCTTAACTATGGCTACACCTTC
TRBV15	.	TRBD2	TRBJ2-7	CATSTARGAYEQYF	TGTGCCACCAGCACGGCGCGGGGGGCCTACGAGCAGTACTTC
TRBV6-1	.	TRBD1	TRBJ2-2	CASRGQTNTGELFF	TGTGCCAGCAGGGGACAGACTAACACCGGGGAGCTGTTTTTT
TRBV7-9	.	.	TRBJ2-6	CSSSDTGTGANVLTF	TGTTCCAGCAGTGATACAGGGACTGGGGCCAACGTCCTGACTTTC
TRBV2	once	.	TRBJ1-1	CASSRVRTDHAEAFF	TGTGCCAGCAGTAGGGTCCGGACAGACCACGCTGAAGCTTTCTTT
TRBV7-2	.	TRBD2	TRBJ2-4	CASSSRLAGGLWDIQYF	TGTGCCAGCAGCTCGCGACTAGCGGGGGGGCTTTGGGACATTCAGTACTTC
TRBV19	.	.	TRBJ2-5	CASSIVGQQETQYF	TGTGCCAGTAGTATAGTTGGGCAGCAAGAGACCCAGTACTTC
TRBV7-9	.	TRBD2	TRBJ2-3	CASSLGLAESTDTQYF	TGTGCCAGCAGCTTAGGACTAGCGGAGAGCACAGATACGCAGTATTTT
TRBV9	.	.	TRBJ2-2	CASQDSANTGELFF	TGTGCCTCCCAGGACAGCGCGAACACCGGGGAGCTGTTTTTT
TRBV7-9	.	TRBD1	TRBJ1-2	CASRVRQGQNYGYTF	TGTGCCAGCAGAGTAAGACAGGGCCAGAACTATGGCTACACCTTC
TRBV7-9	.	.	TRBJ2-1	CASSLGASRRENEQFF	TGTGCCAGCAGCTTAGGGGCTAGCAGGAGGGAAAATGAGCAGTTCTTC
TRBV7-9	.	TRBD2	TRBJ2-7	CASSSSGGTYEQYF	TGTGCCAGCAGCTCTAGCGGCGGGACCTACGAGCAGTACTTC
TRBV6-5	.	.	TRBJ1-1	CASSFPSGPEAFF	TGTGCCAGCAGTTTTCCCTCTGGGCCTGAAGCTTTCTTT